A single sample is the source of the 2 T cell receptor beta chains below, sequenced in a study of blood T cell repertoires in COVID-19. The protocol was immunoSEQ multiplex PCR, while the TCRdb copy is restricted to in-frame clones and leaves out a portion. The sample records 350,000 to 450,000 clones, about nine tenths being singletons. Sequenced: PBMCs or T cells enriched from blood (not recorded which). These receptors were collected from a woman in her thirties or forties who had been exposed to COVID-19.

This rearrangement joins TRBV5-6 to TRBJ2-7, with no clear D. The V end lost 0 bases, the J end lost 4 bases, and 11 bases lay between the germline ends. CDR3 length: 14 residues. Germline V gene sequence: CDR1 SGHDT, CDR2 YYEEEE. The DNA for the CDR3 is TGTGCCAGCAGCTTGGCCTTGGCCACGTACGAGCAGTACTTC. Its translation is CASSLALATYEQYF.

The chain uses TRBV24-1 and TRBJ1-1, with 10 nucleotides matching TRBD1. Germline V gene sequence: CDR1 KGHDR, CDR2 SFDVKD. The CDR3 runs to 14 residues. V trimming: 7 bases; J trimming: 4 bases; junction bases outside the gene matches: 5. This chain's CDR3 is CATRGQGSATEAFF. The CDR3 DNA follows: TGTGCCACCAGGGGACAGGGGTCGGCCACTGAAGCTTTCTTT.